This T cell receptor (beta chain) was sequenced in a study of identical twins. General study points: Twins shared beta out-of-frame sequences in excess, but this excess was weaker.

Each CDR3 protein gets one entry after TCRdb re-called the 5' RACE reads with MiXCR. The table shows 500,000 to 650,000 distinct CDR3 sequences, with around 24% occurring only once. CDR1 is SGHAT, CDR2 FQDESV, per germline (reference sequence). V lost 5 bases to trimming and J lost 1 base, with 21 bases between them. This CDR3 has 17 amino acids. This clonotype was found a few times. Its antigen is undetermined. The same sample was also studied in work on yellow fever vaccine responses in identical twins.

The sequence came from a woman between 18 and 30 years old in good health. The chain is built from TRBV11-1 and TRBJ2-7; either TRBD1 or TRBD2 may fit D (5 bases each). The sequenced material came from CD4+ T cells sorted from blood. The CDR3 is CASSLAAAGARSYEQYF. The CDR3, as DNA: TGTGCCAGCAGCCTGGCAGCCGCCGGGGCTAGATCCTACGAGCAGTACTTC. Together with reference TRBV11-1 and TRBJ2-7, the CDR3 gives the full variable domain: EAEVAQSPRYKITEKSQAVAFWCDPISGHATLYWYRQILGQGPELLVQFQDESVVDDSQLPKDRFSAERLKGVDSTLKIQPAELGDSAMYLCASSLAAAGARSYEQYFGPGTRLTVT.